One T cell receptor beta chain is described in this entry. Its antigen specificity is not known. The input lacks base qualities; no much larger clone sits a single base away. Set within a cohort of healthcare workers in London, UK, this nested case-control study involved weekly PCR testing of nasopharyngeal swabs along with blood sampling. Between 23 and 31 March 2020, the week of the UK lockdown, healthcare workers were enrolled and then followed up weekly for as long as 16 weeks. From the germline V gene (reference sequence), CDR1 is SEHNR and CDR2 is FQNEAQ. Including the terminal cysteine and phenylalanine, the CDR3 comprises 14 residues. Only the CDR3 DNA is retained, 42 bases long and in frame from the first base. Clipping removes 5 bases from V and 4 bases from J, with 3 as the unmatched junction base count. The data belong to a study of early T cells in non-severe SARS-CoV-2 infection (dated by TCRdb to about 2021). About the full investigation: Because TCR sequencing relied on bulk RNA taken from unsorted whole blood, pairing of alpha and beta chains was not possible. Points the paper makes about the study in general: VDJdb matching was skewed toward anti-spike CD8 responses, so virus-specific expansions were likely underestimated and private and CD4 specificities were missed.

The library relied on 5' RACE. The sequencer listed for this sample is NextSeq 500. Unique molecular identifiers were attached to individual cDNA molecules in the TCR library protocol so that sequencing error and PCR bias could be corrected. TCR alpha and beta chains were both sequenced, and the abundances of alpha and beta sequences in each sample were closely correlated with each other. The authors' analysis ran thus. Decombinator V4 was used to annotate the V gene, J gene and CDR3 of the TCR sequences. TCRs were defined as expanded if a significant change between any two time points was detected under a Poisson model with p below 0.0001. TCR abundances were normalised to the total number of TCRs sequenced per sample and were expressed as counts per million. MAIT TCRs were defined by TRAV1-2 paired with TRAJ12, TRAJ20 or TRAJ33, and iNKT TCRs by TRAV10 paired with TRAJ18. VDJdb, accessed 1 November 2021, was searched for CMV, EBV and SARS-CoV-2 annotated TCRs, excluding TCRs annotated for multiple antigens. Using fastp trimming at Q25 and MiXCR clonotype assembly, TCRdb reanalyzed the public sequencing data and kept in-frame beta chains. Entries that share a CDR3 protein sequence are merged under the most common genes and DNA. What appears here as the V and J calls and clone size reflects TCRdb's work, not the paper's. The sample profile shows 60,000 to 75,000 distinct CDR3 sequences; over 9.5% of them were found once. Of the sample, roughly 5.7% falls within the top ten clones.

The V and J segments used are TRBV7-9 and TRBJ2-1, with 9 bases in between that match TRBD2. The source material was whole blood, sampled at baseline. The receptor was derived from an adult who was a healthcare worker with PCR-confirmed SARS-CoV-2 infection or an uninfected control (not recorded which). The CDR3 loop reads CASSASGVYNEQFF. The DNA sequence is TGTGCCAGCAGCGCTAGCGGGGTTTACAATGAGCAGTTCTTC.